This is a list of T cell receptor beta chains from one sample in a study of blood T cell repertoires in COVID-19. Only in-frame clones appear in the TCRdb table, and some are missing; sequencing was by immunoSEQ multiplex PCR. Of roughly 70,000 clones listed, around four fifths are singletons. Sequencing was carried out using peripheral blood. These receptor sequences come from a man between 60 and 75 years old with COVID-19, enrolled during active disease. CDR3s include the opening cysteine and the closing phenylalanine or tryptophan. D genes are given only for firm matches. Some rows mark clone size as missing; the rest say once, few, many or name a class of expanded clone.

CDR3aa: CASSLSPEDRRYNEQFF
CDR3nt: TGTGCCAGCAGTTTATCGCCCGAGGACAGGAGATACAATGAGCAGTTCTTC
v_gene: TRBV27
abundance: -
d_gene: TRBD1
j_gene: TRBJ2-1

CDR3aa: CASSVRQDETQYF
CDR3nt: TGCGCCAGCAGCGTACGACAGGACGAGACCCAGTACTTC
v_gene: TRBV5-1
abundance: once
d_gene: -
j_gene: TRBJ2-5

CDR3aa: CASSQYTGYEQYF
CDR3nt: TGTGCCAGCAGCCAGTACACGGGCTACGAGCAGTACTTC
v_gene: TRBV3-1/TRBV3-2
abundance: -
d_gene: -
j_gene: TRBJ2-7

CDR3aa: CASSFQGAAQPQHF
CDR3nt: TGTGCCAGTAGTTTTCAGGGGGCGGCTCAGCCCCAGCATTTT
v_gene: TRBV19
abundance: -
d_gene: TRBD1
j_gene: TRBJ1-5

CDR3aa: CASSQVGGRLVFF
CDR3nt: TGTGCCAGCAGCCAAGTGGGGGGGCGTCTTGTGTTCTTC
v_gene: TRBV3-1/TRBV3-2
abundance: -
d_gene: -
j_gene: TRBJ2-1

CDR3aa: CASSSLTGNNSPLHF
CDR3nt: TGTGCCAGCAGCTCCTTGACAGGAAATAATTCACCCCTCCACTTT
v_gene: TRBV7-9
abundance: -
d_gene: -
j_gene: TRBJ1-6

CDR3aa: CAWVGTRGRELFF
CDR3nt: TGTGCCTGGGTGGGGACTAGAGGCCGGGAGCTGTTTTTT
v_gene: TRBV30
abundance: once
d_gene: TRBD2
j_gene: TRBJ2-2

CDR3aa: CASGARDTEAFF
CDR3nt: TGTGCTAGTGGGGCGCGGGACACTGAAGCTTTCTTT
v_gene: TRBV12-5
abundance: -
d_gene: -
j_gene: TRBJ1-1

CDR3aa: CASSLPDRDTGELFF
CDR3nt: TGTGCCAGCAGCTTACCGGACAGGGACACCGGGGAGCTGTTTTTT
v_gene: TRBV7-9
abundance: -
d_gene: TRBD1
j_gene: TRBJ2-2

CDR3aa: CSVRGLAGDGETQYF
CDR3nt: TGCAGCGTTCGGGGGCTAGCGGGAGACGGGGAGACCCAGTACTTC
v_gene: TRBV29-1
abundance: once
d_gene: TRBD2
j_gene: TRBJ2-5